This section outlines one T cell receptor beta chain sequence together with its context. The antigen remains unidentified. This record comes from a study of T cells after yellow fever vaccination. The CDR3 sequence is 13 residues long. Looked up from germline, CDR1 is KGHSH and CDR2 is LQKENI. Trimming took 0 bases from V and 6 from J, leaving 9 bases between them. Study-wide results and limits: Weaker overall, the secondary response nonetheless peaked faster (day 5 versus 15).

In TCRdb, the 5' RACE reads were re-called with MiXCR into one record per CDR3 protein. The sample has 300,000 or so distinct CDR3 sequences, around 9.3% seen once; the top ten hold about 3%. This clonotype was obtained from a man between 18 and 29 years old who received the YFV17D yellow fever vaccine. This sample comprised CD4+ T cells sorted from PBMCs, obtained 5 days after the yellow fever booster vaccination. The rearrangement links TRBV18 to TRBJ2-7; no definite D call. CDR3 region: CASSPPTSGEQYV. Written as DNA, the CDR3 is TGTGCCAGCTCACCACCAACGTCCGGCGAGCAGTACGTC.